The 13 T cell receptor beta chains reported below all come from one sample, sequenced in a study of CD8+CD57+ T cells in acquired aplastic anemia. The template used for profiling TCR beta VDJ and CDR3 was genomic DNA. One entry per CDR3 protein results from TCRdb running MiXCR on the reads. The sample carries around 170,000 distinct CDR3 sequences, approximately 46% recorded once. The sequenced sample consisted of sorted CD4+, CD8+, or CD8+CD57+ T cells (not recorded which) from PBMCs. Every receptor here comes from a human donor in good health.

The sample holds many counts of this clonotype. This sequence joins TRBV19 and TRBJ2-3, with D perhaps TRBD2 (6 bases). The CDR3 has 13 residues. Germline V gene data show CDR1 as LNHDA and CDR2 as SQIVND (reference sequence). V lost 5 bases to trimming and J lost 8 bases, with 14 bases between them. In DNA, the CDR3 is TGTGCCAGTAGTGTGACTAGTTTTGGTACGCAGTATTTT. Translating it yields CASSVTSFGTQYF.

The chain recombines TRBV15 with TRBJ2-5; 8 bases fit TRBD1. Trimming removed 1 base from V and 4 bases from J; junction bases left unmatched: 5. The CDR3 consists of 15 residues. Germline CDR1 is LNHNV and CDR2 is YYDKDF (reference sequence). The CDR3 bases are TGTGCCACCAGCAGAGCGGCAGGGGGCGTAGAGACCCAGTACTTC. As protein: CATSRAAGGVETQYF. Based on the CDR3 plus reference TRBV15 and TRBJ2-5, the full variable domain is DAMVIQNPRYQVTQFGKPVTLSCSQTLNHNVMYWYQQKSSQAPKLLFHYYDKDFNNEADTPDNFQSRRPNTSFCFLDIRSPGLGDTAMYLCATSRAAGGVETQYFGPGTRLLVL.

Remarks on this clonotype: A single base separates this from a much larger clone, so it may be a read error. This chain uses TRBV5-5 with TRBJ2-3; 8 bases are a match to TRBD1. The last part of the DNA fits TRBJ1-5 better; the J call may be wrong. The germline CDR1 and CDR2 sequences are SGHKS and YYEKEE (reference sequence). This CDR3 is 15 amino acids long. CDR3 residues: CASSFPRQGRNTQHF. The CDR3 bases are TGTGCCAGCAGCTTCCCTCGACAGGGGAGGAATACGCAGCATTTT.

This clonotype has a handful of counts. The rearrangement links TRBV19 to TRBJ2-2, with D possibly called TRBD1 or TRBD2 (5 bases each). Germline lookup yields CDR1 LNHDA and CDR2 SQIVND (reference sequence). The V gene lost 5 bases and the J gene lost 2 bases, with 15 bases spanning the gap. This CDR3 is built from 16 residues. For the CDR3, the DNA is TGTGCCAGTAGTGCAAAACCGGGACCCAACACCGGGGAGCTGTTTTTT. Its translation is CASSAKPGPNTGELFF.

A note on this clonotype: Germline is not matched at one junction end, which may reflect a read error. V and J are TRBV5-1 and TRBJ2-1, with D possibly matching TRBD2 (6 bases). The CDR3 contains 15 residues. Germline V lookup: CDR1 SGHRS, CDR2 YFSETQ. CDR3 DNA: TGCGCCAACAGCTTGGCCGGGACTTTGTACAATGAGCAGTTCTTC. This encodes CANSLAGTLYNEQFF.

In this sample, this clonotype turned up a few times. CDR3 sequence reads: CASSEGKTGGWQETQYF. The DNA of the CDR3 is TGCGCCAGCAGTGAGGGAAAGACAGGGGGCTGGCAAGAGACCCAGTACTTC. This sequence joins TRBV10-1 and TRBJ2-5; TRBD1 matches at 10 bases. There are 17 residues in the CDR3. The germline CDR1 and CDR2 sequences are WNHNN and SYGVQD (reference sequence). Trimming removed 2 bases from V and 2 bases from J; junction bases left unmatched: 8.

A few counts support this clonotype. This sequence joins TRBV15 and TRBJ2-1; TRBD2 matches 8 bases. Losses at the gene ends were 1 base for V and 7 bases for J; bases not matched to a gene: 15. Germline assignment: CDR1 LNHNV and CDR2 YYDKDF (reference sequence). The CDR3 runs 18 residues. The CDR3 sequence is CATSRVRTTSGWGNEQFF. CDR3 DNA: TGTGCCACCAGCAGAGTCCGAACCACTAGCGGATGGGGGAATGAGCAGTTCTTC.

This clonotype has just one count. The chain carries TRBV19 and TRBJ1-1, with D perhaps matching TRBD1 (5 bases). The length of the CDR3 is 15 residues. CDR1 is LNHDA and CDR2 is SQIVND in the germline V gene (reference sequence). V was cut by 6 bases and J by 6 bases, with 20 bases left in between. The CDR3: CASSFSRDVRSEAFF. CDR3 coding DNA: TGTGCCAGTAGCTTCTCCAGGGATGTTCGCTCTGAAGCTTTCTTT.

V usage is TRBV4-3 and J usage is TRBJ2-3, with 12 bases matching TRBD1. CDR1 is LGHNA and CDR2 is YSLEER in the germline V gene. The CDR3 extends over 17 amino acids. V trimming: 0 bases; J trimming: 4 bases; junction bases outside the gene matches: 5. The CDR3 sequence: CASSQDGDRGQADTQYF. CDR3 in DNA: TGCGCCAGCAGCCAAGATGGGGACAGGGGGCAGGCAGATACGCAGTATTTT.

This clonotype has more than one count but fewer than ten. The chain couples TRBV30 to TRBJ2-1; D call uncertain. The CDR3 is 16 residues long. Germline V gene sequence: CDR1 GTSNPN, CDR2 SVGIG (reference sequence). V lost 3 bases to trimming and J lost 0 bases, with 15 bases between them. CDR3 residues: CAWRATLLGSYNEQFF. The CDR3 DNA reads TGTGCCTGGAGGGCTACCCTTTTGGGCTCCTACAATGAGCAGTTCTTC. Full variable domain (rest looked up from reference TRBV30 and TRBJ2-1): SQTIHQWPATLVQPVGSPLSLECTVEGTSNPNLYWYRQAAGRGLQLLFYSVGIGQISSEVPQNLSASRPQDRQFILSSKKLLLSDSGFYLCAWRATLLGSYNEQFFGPGTRLTVL.

J is TRBJ2-7 and V is TRBV5-6; no clear D. The CDR3 extends over 15 amino acids. The germline gives CDR1 SGHDT, CDR2 YYEEEE. Trimming took 0 bases from V and 1 from J, leaving 11 bases between them. The CDR3 DNA reads as TGTGCCAGCAGCTTGGAATCCGGGTATTCCTACGAGCAGTACTTC. This encodes CASSLESGYSYEQYF.

J is TRBJ2-7 and V is TRBV20-1; no firm D call. Judging by the DNA end, TRBJ2-5 fits better; the J call may be wrong. The CDR3 length is 11 residues. Germline assignment: CDR1 DFQATT and CDR2 SNEGSKA (reference sequence). The CDR3 region has the DNA TGCAGTGCTAGATTTTTGGAGACCCAGTACTTC. Its protein product is CSARFLETQYF.

This clonotype was detected many times. The V and J genes are TRBV5-6 and TRBJ1-4; maybe TRBD1 (5 bases). The CDR3 contains 12 residues. The V end was cut by 1 base, the J end by 10 bases, with 8 bases between. Germline V gives CDR1 SGHDT, CDR2 YYEEEE. CDR3 bases: TGTGCCAGCAGCTTGTATGGGGGAAAACTGTTTTTT. Protein product: CASSLYGGKLFF. The full variable domain, with the rest looked up from reference TRBV5-6 and TRBJ1-4, is DAGVTQSPTHLIKTRGQQVTLRCSPKSGHDTVSWYQQALGQGPQFIFQYYEEEERQRGNFPDRFSGHQFPNYSSELNVNALLLGDSALYLCASSLYGGKLFFGSGTQLSVL.